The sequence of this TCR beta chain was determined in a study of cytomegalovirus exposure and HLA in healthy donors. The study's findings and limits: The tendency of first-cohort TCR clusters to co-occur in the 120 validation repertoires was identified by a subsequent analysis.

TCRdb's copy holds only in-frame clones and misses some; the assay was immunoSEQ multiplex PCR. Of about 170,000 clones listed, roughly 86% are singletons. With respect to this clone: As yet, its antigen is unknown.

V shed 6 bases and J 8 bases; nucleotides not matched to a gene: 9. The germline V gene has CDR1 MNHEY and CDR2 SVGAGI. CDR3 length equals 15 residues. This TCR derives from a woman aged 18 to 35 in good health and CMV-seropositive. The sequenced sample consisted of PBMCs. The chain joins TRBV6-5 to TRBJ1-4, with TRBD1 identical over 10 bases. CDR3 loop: CASSPTGTGVEKLFF. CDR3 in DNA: TGTGCCAGCAGCCCAACCGGGACAGGGGTCGAAAAACTGTTTTTT.